Below are 31 T cell receptor beta chains sequenced from a single sample in a study of healthy donors' naive CD4 and CD8 T cells. A linear amplification protocol produced the TCR libraries from 450 to 500 ng of total RNA. TCRdb passed the reads through MiXCR, listing each CDR3 protein once. There are about 180,000 distinct CDR3 sequences in the sample; around 74% occur only once, and about 2.4% lies in the top ten. Specimen: naive CD4+ and CD8+ T cells sorted from blood, pooled from several donors. These receptors were collected from a pool of human donors in good health; the sample pools cells from several healthy donors.

V gene TRBV29-1 combines with J gene TRBJ1-2; 9 bases fit TRBD1. The ends lost 7 bases at V and 4 bases at J; junction bases unmatched: 4. Per the germline V gene, CDR1 is SQVTM and CDR2 is ANQGSEA. The CDR3 is made up of 12 amino acids. CDR3 DNA: TGCAGCGCGGGACAGGGAATCTATGGCTACACCTTC. Its protein is CSAGQGIYGYTF.

The chain recombines TRBV19 with TRBJ2-7; D uncertain. This CDR3 is built from 14 residues. Germline CDR1 and CDR2: LNHDA and SQIVND (reference sequence). Trimming shortened V by 6 bases and J by 6 bases, and 18 bases separated the two germline ends. CDR3 in amino acids: CASSTLLGALEQYF. CDR3 DNA sequence: TGTGCCAGTAGCACCCTCCTTGGAGCCCTCGAGCAGTACTTC.

The sample holds a few counts of this clonotype. This chain joins TRBV19 and TRBJ2-1; D gene unclear. The CDR3 is 15 residues long. Germline V CDR1 and CDR2: LNHDA, SQIVND (reference sequence). The V gene lost 3 bases and the J gene lost 0 bases, with 9 bases spanning the gap. CDR3 amino acids: CASSILGYSYNEQFF. The CDR3 nucleotides are TGTGCCAGTAGTATCTTGGGCTACTCCTACAATGAGCAGTTCTTC.

The V gene is TRBV20-1, the J gene TRBJ1-2; D remains unclear. The V and J ends lost 5 bases and 4 bases respectively, with 14 bases between them. The CDR3 totals 13 residues. The V gene's germline CDR1 is DFQATT and CDR2 SNEGSKA (reference sequence). CDR3 in DNA: TGCAGTGCTGTTGCAGTAAGCGCCTATGGCTACACCTTC. Translating it yields CSAVAVSAYGYTF.

This clonotype was seen only once. CDR3 loop: CATSGERDTYGYTF. The CDR3 bases are TGTGCCACCAGTGGGGAGCGGGACACCTATGGCTACACCTTC. The chain recombines TRBV24-1 with TRBJ1-2; D is possibly TRBD1 (6 bases). CDR3 length equals 14 residues. CDR1 and CDR2 from the germline V gene are KGHDR and SFDVKD. Deletions cut 5 bases from V and 4 bases from J, with 13 bases between.

The rearrangement links TRBV28 to TRBJ2-7, with TRBD1 identical over 9 bases. V lost 5 bases, J lost 2 bases, and 4 bases stayed unmatched. This CDR3 spans 14 amino acids. The V gene's germline CDR1 is MDHEN and CDR2 SYDVKM. The CDR3 loop reads CASSMGQGPYEQYF. Here the CDR3 DNA reads TGTGCCAGCAGTATGGGACAGGGACCCTACGAGCAGTACTTC. The full variable domain, rest sourced from reference TRBV28 and TRBJ2-7, is DVKVTQSSRYLVKRTGEKVFLECVQDMDHENMFWYRQDPGLGLRLIYFSYDVKMKEKGDIPEGYSVSREKKERFSLILESASTNQTSMYLCASSMGQGPYEQYFGPGTRLTVT.

The CDR3 region is CASSLLAGGDTQYF. The CDR3 DNA reads TGTGCCAGCAGTTTACTAGCGGGAGGGGATACGCAGTATTTT. The V gene is TRBV12-3 or TRBV12-4, the J gene TRBJ2-3, with 12 bases fitting TRBD2. This CDR3 has 14 residues. Trimming at V came to 2 bases and at J to 6 bases, leaving 0 bases not matched to a gene.

V is TRBV19 and J is TRBJ2-1; D not certain. The length of the CDR3 is 15 residues. The germline gives CDR1 LNHDA, CDR2 SQIVND (reference sequence). V was trimmed by 4 bases and J by 2 bases, leaving 12 bases between them. In DNA, the CDR3 is TGTGCCAGTAGTACTTTTCGTGAGACCTACAATGAGCAGTTCTTC. This sequence encodes CASSTFRETYNEQFF.

This clonotype was detected only a few times. The V call is TRBV5-4, the J call TRBJ2-1; perhaps TRBD2 as D (6 bases). The germline V gene encodes CDR1 SGHNT and CDR2 YYREEE (reference sequence). The ends were cut back, 2 bases at V and 6 bases at J, with 15 bases in the middle. This CDR3 has 15 amino acids. The CDR3 sequence is CASSFWPSVTNEQFF. The CDR3 nucleotides read TGTGCCAGCAGCTTCTGGCCTAGCGTTACCAATGAGCAGTTCTTC.

The rearrangement joins TRBV15 to TRBJ1-5; 8 bases fit TRBD1. CDR3 size: 15 residues. J lost 5 bases, V lost 3 bases, and 6 bases had no gene match. CDR1 and CDR2 from the germline V gene are LNHNV and YYDKDF (reference sequence). Here the CDR3 DNA reads TGTGCCACCAGCAGGGACAGGGTTGGTCATCAGCCCCAGCATTTT. Its translation is CATSRDRVGHQPQHF.

The count of this clonotype is one. The CDR3 loop is CASTRTSGSGVGAYNEQFF. The CDR3 nucleotides are TGTGCCAGTACGAGGACTAGCGGGTCAGGAGTGGGGGCGTACAATGAGCAGTTCTTC. The V gene is TRBV19, the J gene TRBJ2-1; 11 bases are a match to TRBD2. The CDR3 sequence is 19 residues long. Germline V gene sequence: CDR1 LNHDA, CDR2 SQIVND (reference sequence). With 7 bases clipped from V and 4 bases from J, the junction kept 18 bases outside the gene matches.

This clonotype showed up just a few times. The J gene is TRBJ2-7, the V gene TRBV29-1, with a possible D match to TRBD1 (5 bases). CDR1 and CDR2 (germline): SQVTM, ANQGSEA. The CDR3 has 10 amino acids. Trimming removed 7 bases from V and 4 bases from J, with 8 bases in between. The CDR3 sequence is CSAKGYEQYF. In DNA, the CDR3 is TGCAGCGCGAAGGGGTACGAGCAGTACTTC.

This sequence joins TRBV30 and TRBJ2-1; weak D call: TRBD2 (5 bases). The CDR3 consists of 10 residues. The germline V gene has CDR1 GTSNPN and CDR2 SVGIG (reference sequence). V was shortened by 6 bases and J by 13 bases, with 13 bases between the two germline ends. CDR3 bases: TGTGCCTGTGGATCGGGATTCCAGTTCTTC. It codes for CACGSGFQFF.

This chain uses TRBV11-2 with TRBJ1-2; D remains ambiguous. CDR1 SGHAT and CDR2 FQNNGV come from the germline V gene. V lost 1 base and J lost 5, with 5 bases in between. The CDR3 is 12 amino acids. The CDR3 coding sequence is TGTGCCAGCAGCTTAGGGCAGTATGGCTACACCTTC. Translated, it gives CASSLGQYGYTF.

The chain uses TRBV28 and TRBJ2-3, with a possible D match to TRBD1 (5 bases). This CDR3 has 13 amino acids. Deletions cut 8 bases from V and 0 bases from J, with 9 bases between. Looked up from germline, CDR1 is MDHEN and CDR2 is SYDVKM. This CDR3 reads CASQDISTDTQYF. CDR3 nucleotide sequence: TGTGCCAGCCAGGACATTAGCACAGATACGCAGTATTTT.

The chain joins TRBV12-3 or TRBV12-4 to TRBJ2-2, with 11 positions matching TRBD2. The CDR3 spans 16 residues. The V gene end was trimmed by 6 bases and the J gene end by 6 bases; junction bases not matched to a gene: 9. CDR3 sequence reads: CASRSGLAVDAGELFF. The CDR3 nucleotides read TGTGCCAGCAGGTCGGGACTAGCGGTCGACGCCGGGGAGCTGTTTTTT.

The chain joins TRBV6-5 to TRBJ2-5; no firm D call. The length of the CDR3 is 13 residues. Trimming removed 5 bases from V and 9 bases from J, with 16 bases in between. Germline values: CDR1 MNHEY, CDR2 SVGAGI. The CDR3 region is CASSPDPMVAQYF. The CDR3 DNA is TGTGCCAGCAGTCCTGATCCGATGGTGGCCCAGTACTTC.

The V call is TRBV6-6, the J call TRBJ2-1; either TRBD1 or TRBD2 may fit D (5 bases each). Germline CDR1 is MNHNY and CDR2 is SVGAGI (reference sequence). The CDR3 totals 17 residues. V lost 2 bases and J 5 bases, leaving 19 bases between the germline ends. CDR3 in amino acids: CASSYEALGVEDNEQFF. The CDR3 DNA reads TGTGCCAGCAGTTACGAGGCTCTGGGGGTGGAGGACAATGAGCAGTTCTTC.

This chain uses TRBV27 with TRBJ1-6, with a possible D match to TRBD1 (6 bases). Deletions cut 1 base from V and 9 bases from J, with 16 bases between. Germline V gene data show CDR1 as MNHEY and CDR2 as SMNVEV (reference sequence). The CDR3 consists of 16 residues. CDR3 protein: CASSLYLGGSGSPLHF. CDR3 bases: TGTGCCAGCAGTTTATACTTAGGGGGGTCCGGTTCACCCCTCCACTTT.

This clonotype was recorded a few times. The chain recombines TRBV29-1 with TRBJ2-1, with D unresolved. Germline V gene sequence: CDR1 SQVTM, CDR2 ANQGSEA. V gave up 1 base and J gave up 8 bases, with 18 bases separating them. The CDR3 contains 15 residues. CDR3 residues: CSVEGLYGPPYEQFF. The CDR3 DNA follows: TGCAGCGTTGAAGGGCTTTATGGGCCGCCTTATGAGCAGTTCTTC.

This clonotype showed up just once. V usage is TRBV29-1 and J usage is TRBJ2-7; D unresolved. The germline V gene encodes CDR1 SQVTM and CDR2 ANQGSEA. V was clipped by 1 base and J by 2 bases, with 6 bases between them. CDR3 length: 12 residues. The CDR3: CSVEGDAYEQYF. The CDR3 DNA sequence: TGCAGCGTTGAAGGGGATGCCTACGAGCAGTACTTC.

The rearrangement links TRBV19 to TRBJ1-5; possibly TRBD1 for D (6 bases). Between the trimmed V and J ends, which lost 7 bases and 5 bases, there was a span of 18 bases. The germline gives CDR1 LNHDA, CDR2 SQIVND (reference sequence). CDR3 length equals 15 residues. CDR3 amino acids: CASTPGVGRHQPQHF. For the CDR3, the DNA is TGTGCCAGTACTCCAGGGGTAGGGCGGCATCAGCCCCAGCATTTT.

This chain uses TRBV2 with TRBJ1-5; D perhaps matches TRBD1 (5 bases). The V end was cut by 3 bases, the J end by 7 bases, with 10 bases between. In germline, CDR1 is SNHLY, CDR2 FYNNEI. The CDR3 has 13 amino acids. The CDR3 loop reads CASSEEGKQPQHF. The CDR3 DNA is TGTGCCAGCAGTGAGGAGGGGAAACAGCCCCAGCATTTT. The entire variable domain, with the rest obtained from reference TRBV2 and TRBJ1-5, is as follows: EPEVTQTPSHQVTQMGQEVILRCVPISNHLYFYWYRQILGQKVEFLVSFYNNEISEKSEIFDDQFSVERPDGSNFTLKIRSTKLEDSAMYFCASSEEGKQPQHFGDGTRLSIL.

V and J are TRBV6-1 and TRBJ2-6, with D unclear. The length of the CDR3 is 17 residues. V lost 1 base and J 0 bases, leaving 10 bases between the germline ends. Germline V gene data show CDR1 as MNHNS and CDR2 as SASEGT. CDR3 DNA: TGTGCCAGCAGTGAAGTGGGCAGCTACTCTGGGGCCAACGTCCTGACTTTC. It is translated as CASSEVGSYSGANVLTF.

This clonotype was seen a few times. This chain uses TRBV29-1 with TRBJ2-5; D is uncertain. Between the trimmed V and J ends, which lost 5 bases and 2 bases, there was a span of 3 bases. This CDR3 contains 10 residues. CDR1 is SQVTM and CDR2 is ANQGSEA in the germline V gene. CDR3 bases: TGCAGCGTTAAACAAGAGACCCAGTACTTC. Translated, it gives CSVKQETQYF.

This clonotype was seen a handful of times. The V and J genes are TRBV27 and TRBJ1-2; 7 bases align to TRBD1. The germline V gene has CDR1 MNHEY and CDR2 SMNVEV (reference sequence). This CDR3 has 14 residues. Trimming cost V 6 bases and J 4 bases; bases outside gene matches: 8. The CDR3 spells CASSNTGDPYGYTF. DNA for the CDR3: TGTGCCAGCAGCAACACAGGGGATCCCTATGGCTACACCTTC.

V and J are TRBV7-9 and TRBJ2-2, with no clear D. CDR1 is SEHNR and CDR2 is FQNEAQ in the germline V gene (reference sequence). The length of the CDR3 is 16 residues. V was cut by 1 base and J by 2 bases, with 11 bases left in between. For the CDR3, the DNA is TGTGCCAGCAGCTTAGAAGGGCGGATTAACACCGGGGAGCTGTTTTTT. It specifies CASSLEGRINTGELFF.

This clonotype was counted between two and nine times. The chain carries TRBV27 and TRBJ1-2; D is ambiguous. The CDR3 runs to 15 residues. In germline, CDR1 is MNHEY, CDR2 SMNVEV (reference sequence). Trimming pared 3 bases from V and 1 base from J, leaving 12 bases between. The CDR3 region has the DNA TGTGCCAGCAGTTTTACCGGAGTAGATAACTATGGCTACACCTTC. This gives the protein CASSFTGVDNYGYTF.

Comments on this clonotype: At one of its ends the junction is not consistent with the germline gene, which may arise from a read error. The chain has TRBV6-5 and TRBJ1-6, with TRBD1 as a possible D gene (5 bases). The CDR3 is made up of 14 amino acids. The germline V gene encodes CDR1 MNHEY and CDR2 SVGAGI. The CDR3 reads CAISEERGNSPLHF. The CDR3 region has the DNA TGTGCCATCAGTGAGGAGCGGGGGAATTCACCCCTCCACTTT.

This clonotype was counted once. The rearrangement uses TRBV11-2 and TRBJ2-7; perhaps TRBD1 as D (6 bases). The V gene's germline CDR1 is SGHAT and CDR2 FQNNGV. The CDR3 extends over 16 amino acids. The V end was cut by 5 bases, the J end by 0 bases, with 17 bases between. The CDR3 protein is CASSPEAGEPSYEQYF. In nucleotides, the CDR3 is TGTGCCAGCAGCCCAGAGGCAGGGGAGCCCTCCTACGAGCAGTACTTC.

This chain links TRBV27 with TRBJ2-7; D is perhaps TRBD1 (6 bases). The V and J ends lost 3 bases and 0 bases respectively, with 6 bases between them. This CDR3 spans 13 amino acids. Germline V gives CDR1 MNHEY, CDR2 SMNVEV (reference sequence). Here the CDR3 DNA reads TGTGCCAGCAGTTTGGACAGCTCCTACGAGCAGTACTTC. This gives the protein CASSLDSSYEQYF.